The 31 T cell receptor beta chains below all came from one sample that was sequenced in a study of cytomegalovirus exposure and HLA in healthy donors (dated by TCRdb to about 2017). Library creation used the immunoSEQ multiplex PCR assay. For the multiplex PCR, a mixture combining 60 forward primers for TCR Vbeta segments and 13 reverse primers for TCR Jbeta segments was used. TCRdb re-hosts the immuneACCESS table, in-frame sequences only. Its copies lack some clones; in the studies checked, an unresolved V gene accounts for under half of them, and the cause for the rest is not known. The sample table contains about 190,000 clones; only one count was recorded for around 86% of them. The ten biggest clones cover around 0.8% of the sample. Sequencing was performed on PBMCs. These receptor sequences come from a woman between 18 and 29 years old in good health and CMV-seronegative.

The chain uses TRBV18 and TRBJ2-5; 9 positions match TRBD2. The CDR3 is 16 residues long. The V gene end was trimmed by 1 base and the J gene end by 2 bases; junction bases not matched to a gene: 5. CDR1 is KGHSH, CDR2 LQKENI, per germline. The CDR3 coding sequence is TGTGCCAGCTCACCACGGGAGACTAGCGGTCAAGAGACCCAGTACTTC. Amino acids: CASSPRETSGQETQYF.

In its sample, this clone was seen a few times. V usage is TRBV7-2 and J usage is TRBJ2-5, with D possibly matching TRBD2 (6 bases). The J call is in doubt because the DNA end fits TRBJ2-7 better. Germline lookup yields CDR1 SGHTA and CDR2 FQGNSA. This CDR3 has 14 residues. The CDR3 DNA is TGTGCCAGCAGCGATCCCCCCTGGGGGGTCGAGCAGTACTTC. Protein: CASSDPPWGVEQYF.

The chain is built from TRBV6-6 and TRBJ1-4; D not certain. V lost 5 bases, J lost 8 bases, and 15 bases lay in between. Germline V CDR1 and CDR2: MNHNY, SVGAGI (reference sequence). The CDR3 runs 14 residues. The CDR3 is CASSLRDFGEKLFF. In DNA form, the CDR3 reads TGTGCCAGCAGTCTCCGGGATTTCGGGGAAAAACTGTTTTTT.

This clone turned up a few times. The J gene is TRBJ2-7, the V gene TRBV7-9; D may be TRBD1 (5 bases). Germline CDR1 reads SEHNR; CDR2 reads FQNEAQ (reference sequence). The germline V and J ends were trimmed by 2 bases and 1 base, with 12 bases remaining between them. The CDR3 is 15 amino acids. The CDR3 bases are TGTGCCAGCAGCTTAACTGGAGACAGTTCCTACGAGCAGTACTTC. Translating it yields CASSLTGDSSYEQYF.

V usage is TRBV7-2 and J usage is TRBJ2-1; D possibly corresponds to TRBD2 (6 bases). V lost 0 bases to trimming and J lost 6 bases, with 18 bases between them. CDR3 size: 17 residues. Germline CDR1 is SGHTA and CDR2 is FQGNSA. CDR3 loop: CASSLAAGLGYSNEQFF. CDR3 coding DNA: TGTGCCAGCAGCTTAGCGGCGGGGTTGGGGTACAGCAATGAGCAGTTCTTC.

The chain uses TRBV5-6 and TRBJ1-2, with 9 bases identical to TRBD1. This CDR3 region has 14 residues. Germline lookup yields CDR1 SGHDT and CDR2 YYEEEE. V trimming: 4 bases; J trimming: 5 bases; junction bases outside the gene matches: 6. The CDR3 region has the DNA TGTGCCAGCAGCATACCGGGACAGGGATATGGCTACACCTTC. Residues: CASSIPGQGYGYTF.

The rearrangement joins TRBV7-3 to TRBJ2-5, with 9 bases matching TRBD1. Germline CDR1 and CDR2: SGHTA and FQGTGA. CDR3 length: 15 amino acids. After removal of 5 bases from V and 5 bases from J, the junction contained 9 bases not matched to a gene. The CDR3 is CASSLYTGGLETQYF. The CDR3 bases are TGTGCCAGCAGCCTGTATACAGGGGGCCTCGAGACCCAGTACTTC.

The chain carries TRBV28 and TRBJ1-1; D perhaps matches TRBD1 (6 bases). CDR3 length: 14 residues. Per the germline V gene, CDR1 is MDHEN and CDR2 is SYDVKM. V was trimmed by 6 bases and J by 0 bases, leaving 11 bases between them. CDR3: CASRRGQLNTEAFF. CDR3 sequence (DNA): TGTGCCAGCAGACGTGGACAGCTGAACACTGAAGCTTTCTTT.

This clone has only a few counts. J is TRBJ1-1 and V is TRBV4-1; D possibly corresponds to TRBD1 (5 bases). The CDR3 is made up of 16 amino acids. The V gene lost 0 bases and the J gene lost 5 bases, with 16 bases spanning the gap. The germline CDR1 and CDR2 sequences are MGHRA and YSYEKL. CDR3 amino acids: CASSQDNAGGWTEAFF. CDR3 nucleotides: TGCGCCAGCAGCCAAGATAATGCCGGGGGTTGGACTGAAGCTTTCTTT.

The chain is built from TRBV6-1 and TRBJ1-1; D remains unclear. CDR1 and CDR2 from the germline V gene are MNHNS and SASEGT. The CDR3 spans 14 residues. Trimming took 2 bases from V and 4 from J, leaving 11 bases between them. CDR3 sequence (DNA): TGTGCCAGCAGTGAACTGGGTTCGGGCACTGAAGCTTTCTTT. This sequence encodes CASSELGSGTEAFF.

The chain uses TRBV18 and TRBJ2-3; 8 nucleotides line up with TRBD2. CDR1 and CDR2 from the germline V gene are KGHSH and LQKENI. V shed 6 bases, J shed 4 bases, and the junction held 12 bases outside the gene matches. The CDR3 is made up of 16 amino acids. The CDR3, as DNA: TGTGCCAGCTCCCCCATTTCCAGCGGGAGCCCAGATACGCAGTATTTT. It specifies CASSPISSGSPDTQYF.

The chain recombines TRBV7-8 with TRBJ2-5; 14 positions match TRBD2. V dropped 5 bases and J dropped 11; count of bases not matched to a gene: 10. This CDR3 has 15 amino acids. Per the germline V gene, CDR1 is SGHVS and CDR2 is FQNEAQ. CDR3 protein: CASSPGTSGRPEQYF. CDR3 nucleotides: TGTGCCAGCAGCCCCGGGACTAGCGGGAGACCTGAGCAGTACTTC.

J is TRBJ2-7 and V is TRBV12-5; 7 bases map to TRBD2. Germline values: CDR1 LGHNT, CDR2 FRNRAP. The CDR3 spans 17 residues. V was clipped by 3 bases and J by 2 bases; unmatched bases: 13. The CDR3 DNA reads as TGTGCTAGTGGTTTCTCCGCGGGGGAACGGGAGGCCTACGAGCAGTACTTC. This translates into CASGFSAGEREAYEQYF. Combining the CDR3 with reference TRBV12-5 and TRBJ2-7 gives the whole variable domain DARVTQTPRHKVTEMGQEVTMRCQPILGHNTVFWYRQTMMQGLELLAYFRNRAPLDDSGMPKDRFSAEMPDATLATLKIQPSEPRDSAVYFCASGFSAGEREAYEQYFGPGTRLTVT.

The genes are TRBV7-9 and TRBJ1-4; D gene ambiguous. Trimming pared 6 bases from V and 7 bases from J, leaving 12 bases between. CDR1 is SEHNR and CDR2 is FQNEAQ in the germline V gene (reference sequence). The CDR3 consists of 13 residues. CDR3 nucleotides: TGTGCCAGCAGGGGCGGAGGTGGTGAAAAACTGTTTTTT. It is translated as CASRGGGGEKLFF.

The chain combines TRBV9 with TRBJ2-1, with 12 bases fitting TRBD2. Germline-derived CDR1 and CDR2 are SGDLS and YYNGEE. The CDR3 loop spans 16 amino acids. The J segment lost 5 bases and the V segment lost 4 bases, leaving 7 bases of the junction unmatched. The CDR3 nucleotides are TGTGCCAGCAGCCCCAGGACTAGCGGGAACCACAATGAGCAGTTCTTC. Translated, it gives CASSPRTSGNHNEQFF.

The V gene is TRBV6-5, the J gene TRBJ1-3, with 7 bases fitting TRBD1. The CDR3 contains 14 residues. Germline V gene lookup returns CDR1 MNHEY and CDR2 SVGAGI. V trimming: 6 bases; J trimming: 4 bases; junction bases outside the gene matches: 6. CDR3 in amino acids: CASRLQGIGNTIYF. CDR3 DNA sequence: TGTGCCAGCAGACTACAGGGGATCGGAAACACCATATATTTT.

This chain uses TRBV2 with TRBJ2-2, with TRBD2 identical over 10 bases. V trimming: 5 bases; J trimming: 1 base; junction bases outside the gene matches: 1. Germline V lookup: CDR1 SNHLY, CDR2 FYNNEI. The CDR3 spans 15 residues. The CDR3 here is CASSLAGVNTGELFF. For the CDR3, the DNA is TGTGCCAGCAGTCTAGCGGGAGTGAACACCGGGGAGCTGTTTTTT.

J is TRBJ2-1 and V is TRBV5-4; D may be TRBD1 (6 bases). The CDR3 totals 15 residues. Germline V CDR1 and CDR2: SGHNT, YYREEE (reference sequence). V shed 2 bases and J shed 6 bases, with 15 bases lying between them. CDR3 amino acids: CASSLPGTSSNEQFF. In DNA, the CDR3 is TGTGCCAGCAGCTTACCCGGGACAAGTAGCAATGAGCAGTTCTTC.

J is TRBJ2-1 and V is TRBV14; 9 bases are shared with TRBD2. CDR1 is SGHDN and CDR2 is FVKESK in the germline V gene. V was clipped by 1 base and J by 9 bases; unmatched bases: 4. The CDR3 has 14 residues. DNA for the CDR3: TGTGCCAGCAGCCAAGGGACTAGCGCTTCTGAGCAGTTCTTC. This translates into CASSQGTSASEQFF.

The chain recombines TRBV30 with TRBJ2-2; 10 bases are shared with TRBD2. V dropped 5 bases and J dropped 4; count of bases not matched to a gene: 13. The CDR3 spans 17 residues. CDR1 is GTSNPN and CDR2 is SVGIG in the germline V gene (reference sequence). CDR3 nucleotides: TGTGCCTGGTCCCATCTGGCTAGCGGGAGAGGCACCGGGGAGCTGTTTTTT. Translation gives CAWSHLASGRGTGELFF.

The chain links TRBV5-1 to TRBJ1-2; TRBD1 agrees at 7 bases. The germline V gene encodes CDR1 SGHRS and CDR2 YFSETQ. This CDR3 comprises 15 residues. V lost 4 bases, J lost 8 bases, and 14 bases stayed unmatched. The CDR3 here is CASSQGHRDSSGYTF. CDR3 DNA: TGCGCCAGCAGCCAGGGACACCGGGACAGTTCGGGCTACACCTTC.

The chain combines TRBV2 with TRBJ2-3; 7 positions agree with TRBD2. Trimming removed 2 bases from V and 4 bases from J; junction bases left unmatched: 3. The germline gives CDR1 SNHLY, CDR2 FYNNEI. This CDR3 contains 14 residues. Here the CDR3 DNA reads TGTGCCAGCAGTGAACTAGCGGTGCCAGATACGCAGTATTTT. This translates into CASSELAVPDTQYF.

The chain links TRBV9 to TRBJ2-1, with 9 bases fitting TRBD2. The V and J ends lost 0 bases and 2 bases, in that order; junction bases with no gene match: 6. The CDR3 covers 17 residues. The germline gives CDR1 SGDLS, CDR2 YYNGEE. The CDR3 here is CASSVVPSGTPYNEQFF. DNA of the CDR3: TGTGCCAGCAGCGTAGTACCTAGCGGGACTCCCTACAATGAGCAGTTCTTC.

The V call is TRBV19, the J call TRBJ1-5; D is unclear. CDR1 is LNHDA and CDR2 is SQIVND in the germline V gene (reference sequence). The CDR3 sequence is 12 residues long. Deletions cut 4 bases from V and 6 bases from J, with 7 bases between. The CDR3 reads CASSNIGQPQHF. The CDR3 DNA reads TGTGCCAGTAGTAATATCGGTCAGCCCCAGCATTTT.

The genes are TRBV6-1 and TRBJ2-3; 8 nucleotides agree with TRBD2. Germline V CDR1 and CDR2: MNHNS, SASEGT. This CDR3 is 15 amino acids long. With V trimmed by 4 bases and J by 4 bases, 7 bases remained unmatched. CDR3 in amino acids: CASSAPGLGADTQYF. CDR3 nucleotides: TGTGCCAGCAGTGCACCGGGACTAGGGGCAGATACGCAGTATTTT.

This clone was seen once. In DNA, the CDR3 is TGTGCCAGCAGCCAGGGACAGTTGACGGATACGCAGTATTTT. Amino acid sequence: CASSQGQLTDTQYF. This chain uses TRBV13 with TRBJ2-3; 7 bases fit TRBD1. Per germline, CDR1 PRHDT and CDR2 FYEKMQ (reference sequence). Trimming took 5 bases from V and 6 from J; bases not matched to a gene: 8. The CDR3 has 14 amino acids.

The chain links TRBV5-1 to TRBJ2-1; TRBD2 matches at 8 bases. Germline V gives CDR1 SGHRS, CDR2 YFSETQ. This CDR3 comprises 14 residues. With 3 bases clipped from V and 5 bases from J, the junction kept 4 bases outside the gene matches. The CDR3 here is CASSSGGSHNEQFF. CDR3 bases: TGCGCCAGCAGCTCGGGGGGGAGTCACAATGAGCAGTTCTTC.

This chain connects TRBV2 to TRBJ2-5; D is unclear. The closer fit of TRBJ2-7 to the DNA end suggests the J call may be wrong. The CDR3 loop spans 12 amino acids. Germline loops: CDR1 SNHLY, CDR2 FYNNEI. CDR3 residues: CASSEMGYEQYF. CDR3 nucleotides: TGTGCCAGCAGTGAAATGGGCTACGAGCAGTACTTC.

This clone was recorded a few times. The chain couples TRBV19 to TRBJ1-1, with 7 nucleotides matching TRBD1. The CDR3 spans 17 residues. Germline CDR1 is LNHDA and CDR2 is SQIVND (reference sequence). V dropped 4 bases and J dropped 1; count of bases not matched to a gene: 12. CDR3 nucleotide sequence: TGTGCCAGTAGTAAAAGACAGGGCCCCGGCCCGAACACTGAAGCTTTCTTT. Translation gives CASSKRQGPGPNTEAFF.

CDR3 bases: TGTGCCGCTGGGGGCCTCGGGACAGATACGCAGTATTTT. Its translation: CAAGGLGTDTQYF. The V and J genes are TRBV6-1 and TRBJ2-3; D is possibly TRBD1 (6 bases). The CDR3 extends over 13 amino acids. V was trimmed by 11 bases and J by 3 bases, leaving 15 bases between them. Germline-derived CDR1 and CDR2 are MNHNS and SASEGT.

This CDR3 reads CSVGGGGDQPQHF. In DNA, the CDR3 is TGCAGCGTTGGGGGGGGAGGCGATCAGCCCCAGCATTTT. V usage is TRBV29-1 and J usage is TRBJ1-5; D may be TRBD1 (5 bases). Germline CDR1 SQVTM, CDR2 ANQGSEA. V was pared by 4 bases and J by 5 bases, with 12 bases between. The CDR3 totals 13 residues.